Listed below are T cell receptor beta chains from one sample, sequenced in a study of T cell repertoires in cytomegalovirus infection. A single record per CDR3 protein comes from TCRdb applying MiXCR to the reads. The sample yields about 130,000 distinct CDR3 sequences, approximately 30% seen once. For these receptors, no antigen is known. The sample in question was CD8+ T cells from cultured PBMCs, obtained from culture after CMV antigen stimulation. These receptors were collected from a human donor in good health (CMV status not recorded). Some clones in this sample may be carry-over from other donors' samples. Each CDR3 is given with its conserved first and last residue. Each record gives: D gene, V gene, J gene, clone size, CDR3 protein, CDR3 DNA. A D gene is named only where the DNA matches it firmly. Clone size is not always given. Where it is, it says once, few, many or a class for expanded clones.

D gene: TRBD1
V gene: TRBV4-2
J gene: TRBJ2-7
clone size: NA
CDR3 protein: CASSTGQGKYEQYF
CDR3 DNA: TGTGCCAGCAGCACGGGACAGGGGAAATACGAGCAGTACTTC

D gene: NA
V gene: TRBV2
J gene: TRBJ2-7
clone size: many
CDR3 protein: CASSEESGGTYEQYF
CDR3 DNA: TGTGCCAGCAGTGAAGAGTCAGGAGGGACCTACGAGCAGTACTTC

D gene: TRBD1
V gene: TRBV12-3/TRBV12-4
J gene: TRBJ1-1
clone size: many
CDR3 protein: CASSYPGQGTEAFF
CDR3 DNA: TGTGCCAGCAGCTACCCGGGACAGGGCACTGAAGCTTTCTTT

D gene: NA
V gene: TRBV29-1
J gene: TRBJ1-1
clone size: NA
CDR3 protein: CSVEDRGWGGTEAFF
CDR3 DNA: TGCAGCGTTGAAGATCGGGGTTGGGGGGGGACTGAAGCTTTCTTT

D gene: NA
V gene: TRBV6-5
J gene: TRBJ1-1
clone size: NA
CDR3 protein: CASSYFDGSTEAFF
CDR3 DNA: TGTGCCAGCAGTTACTTCGACGGTTCTACTGAAGCTTTCTTT

D gene: NA
V gene: TRBV24-1
J gene: TRBJ1-5
clone size: NA
CDR3 protein: CATSDPGSRYRPQHF
CDR3 DNA: TGTGCCACCAGTGACCCAGGGTCCCGGTATCGGCCCCAGCATTTT

D gene: NA
V gene: TRBV7-6
J gene: TRBJ2-3
clone size: few
CDR3 protein: CASSSLGQGNADTQYF
CDR3 DNA: TGTGCCAGCAGCTCGCTCGGGCAGGGTAACGCAGATACGCAGTATTTT

D gene: NA
V gene: TRBV18
J gene: TRBJ1-4
clone size: many
CDR3 protein: CASSRQAHTPATNEKLFF
CDR3 DNA: TGTGCCAGCTCACGACAGGCTCATACTCCCGCAACTAATGAAAAACTGTTTTTT

D gene: NA
V gene: TRBV5-6
J gene: TRBJ1-4
clone size: NA
CDR3 protein: CASSLTEEKLFF
CDR3 DNA: TGTGCCAGCAGCTTGACAGAAGAAAAACTGTTTTTT

D gene: NA
V gene: TRBV27
J gene: TRBJ1-1
clone size: few
CDR3 protein: CASSLSDPGYTEAFF
CDR3 DNA: TGTGCCAGCAGTTTATCGGACCCGGGGTACACTGAAGCTTTCTTT

D gene: TRBD2
V gene: TRBV27
J gene: TRBJ2-6
clone size: NA
CDR3 protein: CATHSGGKSGANVLTF
CDR3 DNA: TGTGCCACCCATAGCGGGGGGAAGTCTGGGGCCAACGTCCTGACTTTC

D gene: TRBD2
V gene: TRBV12-3/TRBV12-4
J gene: TRBJ2-3
clone size: once
CDR3 protein: CASGLASPTTDTQYF
CDR3 DNA: TGTGCCAGCGGACTAGCGAGCCCAACCACAGATACGCAGTATTTT

D gene: NA
V gene: TRBV7-2
J gene: TRBJ2-7
clone size: NA
CDR3 protein: CASSFGTATPHEQYF
CDR3 DNA: TGTGCCAGCAGCTTTGGAACTGCAACTCCCCACGAGCAGTACTTC

D gene: NA
V gene: TRBV5-4
J gene: TRBJ2-5
clone size: NA
CDR3 protein: CASSFRDSQETQYF
CDR3 DNA: TGTGCCAGCAGCTTCCGGGACTCCCAAGAGACCCAGTACTTC

D gene: TRBD1
V gene: TRBV27
J gene: TRBJ1-2
clone size: NA
CDR3 protein: CASSFSDRGKYGYTF
CDR3 DNA: TGTGCCAGCAGTTTTTCCGACAGGGGGAAGTATGGCTACACCTTC

D gene: NA
V gene: TRBV7-6
J gene: TRBJ1-2
clone size: few
CDR3 protein: CASSTPGGNGYTF
CDR3 DNA: TGTGCCAGCAGCACCCCCGGGGGTAATGGCTACACCTTC

D gene: NA
V gene: TRBV7-9
J gene: TRBJ1-1
clone size: NA
CDR3 protein: CASIIGGGAFF
CDR3 DNA: TGTGCCAGCATCATCGGGGGGGGGGCTTTCTTT

D gene: NA
V gene: TRBV28
J gene: TRBJ1-3
clone size: many
CDR3 protein: CASSLMTRGSGNTIYF
CDR3 DNA: TGTGCCAGCAGTCTAATGACCCGGGGCTCTGGAAACACCATATATTTT

D gene: NA
V gene: TRBV4-1
J gene: TRBJ2-7
clone size: few
CDR3 protein: CASSQDAHGAYEQYF
CDR3 DNA: TGCGCCAGCAGCCAAGATGCGCACGGAGCCTACGAGCAGTACTTC

D gene: NA
V gene: TRBV25-1
J gene: TRBJ1-1
clone size: few
CDR3 protein: CASSEWGDIEAFF
CDR3 DNA: TGTGCCAGCAGTGAATGGGGCGACATCGAAGCTTTCTTT

D gene: NA
V gene: TRBV7-8
J gene: TRBJ2-5
clone size: NA
CDR3 protein: CASSFRPQQGRETQYF
CDR3 DNA: TGTGCCAGCAGCTTCCGCCCCCAACAGGGCCGGGAGACCCAGTACTTC

D gene: NA
V gene: TRBV4-1
J gene: TRBJ2-3
clone size: once
CDR3 protein: CVSSQDGSDTQYF
CDR3 DNA: TGCGTCAGCAGCCAAGACGGGTCAGATACGCAGTATTTT

D gene: NA
V gene: TRBV7-4
J gene: TRBJ2-2
clone size: NA
CDR3 protein: CASSPNYTGELFF
CDR3 DNA: TGTGCCAGCAGCCCTAATTACACCGGGGAGCTGTTTTTT

D gene: TRBD1
V gene: TRBV7-9
J gene: TRBJ1-1
clone size: few
CDR3 protein: CASSAGQGNTEAFF
CDR3 DNA: TGTGCCAGCAGCGCCGGACAGGGAAACACTGAAGCTTTCTTT

D gene: NA
V gene: TRBV15
J gene: TRBJ1-1
clone size: NA
CDR3 protein: CATSRDRGRGTEAFF
CDR3 DNA: TGTGCCACCAGCAGAGATAGGGGACGCGGCACTGAAGCTTTCTTT

D gene: NA
V gene: TRBV7-8
J gene: TRBJ1-5
clone size: many
CDR3 protein: CASSLGGSHGQPQHF
CDR3 DNA: TGTGCCAGCAGCTTAGGTGGATCTCATGGTCAGCCCCAGCATTTT

D gene: NA
V gene: TRBV3-1
J gene: TRBJ2-5
clone size: NA
CDR3 protein: CASRHSVGETQYF
CDR3 DNA: TGTGCCAGCAGACACAGCGTTGGGGAGACCCAGTACTTC

D gene: NA
V gene: TRBV7-8
J gene: TRBJ2-3
clone size: NA
CDR3 protein: CASQEGLGSTDTQYF
CDR3 DNA: TGTGCCAGCCAAGAGGGGCTTGGGTCCACAGATACGCAGTATTTT

D gene: TRBD1
V gene: TRBV12-3/TRBV12-4
J gene: TRBJ1-1
clone size: few
CDR3 protein: CARLTGGNTEAFF
CDR3 DNA: TGTGCCAGACTGACAGGGGGGAACACTGAAGCTTTCTTT

D gene: TRBD1
V gene: TRBV2
J gene: TRBJ1-1
clone size: few
CDR3 protein: CASSEGQGAPVDTEAFF
CDR3 DNA: TGTGCCAGCAGTGAAGGACAGGGGGCCCCAGTGGACACTGAAGCTTTCTTT